Below are 31 T cell receptor beta chains sequenced from a single sample in a study of T cells after yellow fever vaccination. MiXCR, applied by TCRdb to the 5' RACE reads, yields one record per CDR3 protein. Among about 240,000 distinct CDR3 sequences listed, less than 9% were seen once. Here the sequenced sample was CD4+ T cells sorted from PBMCs, taken 15 days after the yellow fever booster vaccination. The receptors come from a man between 25 and 39 years old who received the YFV17D yellow fever vaccine.

This clonotype occurred a few times. The chain combines TRBV29-1 with TRBJ2-3; D is possibly TRBD1 (6 bases). V was clipped by 3 bases and J by 3 bases, with 16 bases between them. Per germline, CDR1 SQVTM and CDR2 ANQGSEA. The CDR3 sequence is 15 residues long. The CDR3 DNA reads as TGCAGCGTTGATATTTCAGGGGCCCCAACAGATACGCAGTATTTT. It is translated as CSVDISGAPTDTQYF.

This clonotype turned up a few times. This rearrangement joins TRBV28 to TRBJ2-1, with D unresolved. Germline V gene lookup returns CDR1 MDHEN and CDR2 SYDVKM. The germline V and J ends were trimmed by 8 bases and 6 bases, with 17 bases remaining between them. CDR3 size: 14 residues. The CDR3 coding sequence is TGTGCCAGCCGAGACATGGGTAGAGTCAATGAGCAGTTCTTC. It specifies CASRDMGRVNEQFF. The complete variable domain, with remaining parts taken from reference TRBV28 and TRBJ2-1, reads DVKVTQSSRYLVKRTGEKVFLECVQDMDHENMFWYRQDPGLGLRLIYFSYDVKMKEKGDIPEGYSVSREKKERFSLILESASTNQTSMYLCASRDMGRVNEQFFGPGTRLTVL.

In its sample, this clonotype was seen many times. The genes are TRBV20-1 and TRBJ1-1, with 10 bases fitting TRBD1. Per germline, CDR1 DFQATT and CDR2 SNEGSKA (reference sequence). This CDR3 spans 14 amino acids. After removal of 4 bases from V and 3 bases from J, the junction contained 5 bases not matched to a gene. The CDR3 nucleotides read TGCAGTGCTAAGGCCGGGACAGGGGACACTGAAGCTTTCTTT. As protein: CSAKAGTGDTEAFF.

The chain employs TRBV20-1 and TRBJ2-1; 7 bases agree with TRBD2. V was pared by 6 bases and J by 0 bases, with 11 bases of the junction left unmatched. This CDR3 has 16 residues. Germline CDR1 reads DFQATT; CDR2 reads SNEGSKA (reference sequence). The CDR3 is CSARRGGGSSYNEQFF. DNA of the CDR3: TGCAGTGCCCGGCGGGGCGGGGGAAGCTCCTACAATGAGCAGTTCTTC.

This clonotype was picked up a small number of times. The V and J genes are TRBV18 and TRBJ1-1; 8 nucleotides match TRBD1. The CDR3 has 16 residues. Germline lookup yields CDR1 KGHSH and CDR2 LQKENI. The V and J ends lost 3 bases and 10 bases, in that order; junction bases with no gene match: 16. The CDR3 nucleotides read TGTGCCAGCTCACCCCGCTCGGACAGGGAGGCCCGCGGAGCTTTCTTT. Encoded protein: CASSPRSDREARGAFF.

The table lists this clonotype with many counts. As DNA, the CDR3 is TGTGCCAGCAGCCCAAAGGACAGAAGTCCAGAGACCCAGTACTTC. Encoded protein: CASSPKDRSPETQYF. The chain uses TRBV7-8 and TRBJ2-5; D possibly corresponds to TRBD1 (6 bases). The V and J ends lost 5 bases and 4 bases respectively, with 17 bases between them. Germline CDR1 SGHVS, CDR2 FQNEAQ. The CDR3 is made up of 15 amino acids.

This rearrangement joins TRBV18 to TRBJ1-6; a possible D gene is TRBD1 (6 bases). CDR1 and CDR2 from the germline V gene are KGHSH and LQKENI. Trimming removed 3 bases at V and 10 bases at J, with 28 bases between. The CDR3 has 19 amino acids. Here the CDR3 reads CASSPISIQGSYVTSPLHF. CDR3 DNA: TGTGCCAGCTCACCTATATCGATACAGGGATCTTACGTCACCTCACCCCTCCACTTT.

In this sample, this clonotype turned up many times. This chain uses TRBV27 with TRBJ2-3; D uncertain. Looked up from germline, CDR1 is MNHEY and CDR2 is SMNVEV (reference sequence). The CDR3 sequence is 14 residues long. With 5 bases removed from V and 6 bases from J, the gap between germline ends came to 15 bases. The CDR3 DNA reads TGTGCCAGCAGTCCCCGCACACATGGGGATACGCAGTATTTT. This encodes CASSPRTHGDTQYF.

This clonotype was counted ten times or more. The genes are TRBV29-1 and TRBJ2-3; 10 bases fit TRBD1. The germline V gene encodes CDR1 SQVTM and CDR2 ANQGSEA. The length of the CDR3 is 13 residues. V lost 3 bases, J lost 5 bases, and 2 bases stayed unmatched. CDR3 region: CSVDWDRGDTQYF. Here the CDR3 DNA reads TGCAGCGTTGATTGGGACAGGGGAGATACGCAGTATTTT.

In regard to this clonotype: A much larger clonotype is one base distant, so this may be a read error. The chain employs TRBV5-4 and TRBJ2-6; D is tentatively TRBD1 or TRBD2 (5 bases each). The length of the CDR3 is 16 residues. Germline lookup yields CDR1 SGHNT and CDR2 YYREEE (reference sequence). CDR3 protein: CVSSPGTGSGANVLTF. In DNA form, the CDR3 reads TGTGTCAGCAGCCCGGGGACGGGCTCTGGGGCCAACGTCCTGACTTTC.

Many counts were recorded for this clonotype. The gene calls are TRBV5-5 and TRBJ2-1; possible D gene TRBD1, 6 bases. V was trimmed by 2 bases and J by 5 bases, leaving 23 bases between them. The CDR3 totals 18 residues. Per germline, CDR1 SGHKS and CDR2 YYEKEE (reference sequence). The CDR3 spells CASSFIEVAGADDNEQFF. The CDR3 DNA reads TGTGCCAGCAGCTTCATCGAAGTTGCAGGGGCGGATGACAATGAGCAGTTCTTC.

The chain is built from TRBV11-1 and TRBJ2-3, with 10 bases fitting TRBD1. Losses at the gene ends were 7 bases for V and 4 bases for J; bases not matched to a gene: 11. Germline lookup yields CDR1 SGHAT and CDR2 FQDESV (reference sequence). CDR3 size: 16 residues. This CDR3 is CASTQNPGQGSDTQYF. In nucleotides, the CDR3 is TGTGCCAGCACGCAAAACCCGGGACAGGGGTCAGATACGCAGTATTTT. The whole variable domain, remainder taken from reference TRBV11-1 and TRBJ2-3, is EAEVAQSPRYKITEKSQAVAFWCDPISGHATLYWYRQILGQGPELLVQFQDESVVDDSQLPKDRFSAERLKGVDSTLKIQPAELGDSAMYLCASTQNPGQGSDTQYFGPGTRLTVL.

This clonotype showed up just a few times. The chain has TRBV18 and TRBJ1-5; D is undetermined. This CDR3 has 16 amino acids. The V end lost 3 bases, the J end lost 0 bases, and 12 bases lay between the germline ends. Per the germline V gene, CDR1 is KGHSH and CDR2 is LQKENI. The CDR3 sequence is CASSPSTPNSNQPQHF. DNA for the CDR3: TGTGCCAGCTCACCTTCGACACCTAATAGCAATCAGCCCCAGCATTTT.

This clonotype has just a few counts. For the CDR3, the DNA is TGTGCCAGCAGCTCCCGACTGACAGGAACCTACGGCACCATATATTTT. As protein: CASSSRLTGTYGTIYF. This sequence joins TRBV7-2 and TRBJ1-3; D possibly corresponds to TRBD1 (6 bases). The germline gives CDR1 SGHTA, CDR2 FQGNSA. V was trimmed by 4 bases and J by 9 bases, leaving 22 bases between them. The CDR3 is 16 residues long.

This chain links TRBV5-1 with TRBJ2-3; 10 nucleotides agree with TRBD1. Losses at the gene ends were 4 bases for V and 5 bases for J; bases not matched to a gene: 4. This CDR3 contains 14 residues. The germline CDR1 and CDR2 sequences are SGHRS and YFSETQ. The CDR3 nucleotides are TGCGCCAGCAGCCACCGGGACAGGGGAGATACGCAGTATTTT. It specifies CASSHRDRGDTQYF.

This clonotype was recorded many times. The chain joins TRBV20-1 to TRBJ2-2; D is tentatively TRBD1 or TRBD2 (6 bases each). V gave up 6 bases and J gave up 2 bases, with 13 bases separating them. Germline V gives CDR1 DFQATT, CDR2 SNEGSKA (reference sequence). The CDR3 sequence is 14 residues long. CDR3 residues: CSARRGPNTGELFF. CDR3 bases: TGCAGTGCACGTCGGGGGCCTAACACCGGGGAGCTGTTTTTT.

The V call is TRBV28, the J call TRBJ2-7; 9 bases align to TRBD1. This CDR3 contains 15 residues. V was pared by 3 bases and J by 2 bases, with 5 bases of the junction left unmatched. CDR1 is MDHEN and CDR2 is SYDVKM in the germline V gene. The CDR3 here is CASSLTGGLTYEQYF. In nucleotides, the CDR3 is TGTGCCAGCAGTTTGACAGGGGGGCTTACCTACGAGCAGTACTTC. Looking up the rest from reference TRBV28 and TRBJ2-7 gives the full variable domain: DVKVTQSSRYLVKRTGEKVFLECVQDMDHENMFWYRQDPGLGLRLIYFSYDVKMKEKGDIPEGYSVSREKKERFSLILESASTNQTSMYLCASSLTGGLTYEQYFGPGTRLTVT.

This clonotype occurred many times. This chain links TRBV4-3 with TRBJ2-1; D not resolved. The V gene lost 0 bases and the J gene lost 12 bases, with 12 bases spanning the gap. The CDR3 extends over 13 amino acids. Germline V lookup: CDR1 LGHNA, CDR2 YSLEER. The CDR3 nucleotides are TGCGCCAGCAGCCAAGACGACAATACGGCGCAGTTCTTC. As protein: CASSQDDNTAQFF.

CDR3 region: CASSTRGTSISKNIQYF. DNA of the CDR3: TGTGCCAGTAGTACTCGCGGGACTAGCATATCCAAAAACATTCAGTACTTC. The chain recombines TRBV19 with TRBJ2-4, with 9 bases fitting TRBD2. The CDR3 has 17 residues. V lost 4 bases to trimming and J lost 2 bases; unmatched junction nucleotides: 9. Germline loops: CDR1 LNHDA, CDR2 SQIVND (reference sequence).

This clonotype turned up a few times. The J gene is TRBJ2-3, the V gene TRBV6-1; the D gene is possibly TRBD2 (5 bases). V gave up 7 bases and J gave up 2 bases, with 10 bases separating them. The germline CDR1 and CDR2 sequences are MNHNS and SASEGT. The CDR3 is 13 amino acids. CDR3 region: CASTPGNTDTQYF. In DNA form, the CDR3 reads TGTGCCAGCACCCCCGGGAACACAGATACGCAGTATTTT.

Many counts were recorded for this clonotype. This chain joins TRBV5-1 and TRBJ2-3; D tentatively reads TRBD1 or TRBD2 (5 bases each). CDR1 and CDR2 from the germline V gene are SGHRS and YFSETQ. V was shortened by 0 bases and J by 2 bases, with 7 bases between the two germline ends. This CDR3 has 14 residues. The chain's CDR3 is CASSLGGVTDTQYF. In nucleotides, the CDR3 is TGCGCCAGCAGCTTGGGAGGGGTCACAGATACGCAGTATTTT.

There are a few counts of this clonotype. The chain recombines TRBV29-1 with TRBJ1-2; 8 bases align to TRBD1. The CDR3 is made up of 11 amino acids. Trimming removed 4 bases from V and 7 bases from J; junction bases left unmatched: 2. Per germline, CDR1 SQVTM and CDR2 ANQGSEA. CDR3 sequence reads: CSVARGLGYTF. The CDR3 nucleotides read TGCAGCGTTGCCAGGGGGCTTGGCTACACCTTC.

This clonotype was recorded a few times. V and J are TRBV3-1 and TRBJ1-1; tentatively, D is TRBD1 (6 bases). The ends were cut back, 5 bases at V and 7 bases at J, with 8 bases in the middle. This CDR3 has 11 amino acids. Germline V gene data show CDR1 as LGHDT and CDR2 as YNNKEL (reference sequence). The CDR3 sequence: CASSTQGEAFF. The CDR3, as DNA: TGTGCCAGCAGCACACAGGGTGAAGCTTTCTTT.

This clonotype has a count of ten or more. This chain connects TRBV7-2 to TRBJ2-3, with D perhaps matching TRBD2 (5 bases). CDR3 size: 14 residues. V lost 5 bases and J 6 bases, leaving 15 bases between the germline ends. Looked up from germline, CDR1 is SGHTA and CDR2 is FQGNSA. The CDR3 spells CASSQAVQLDTQYF. The CDR3 DNA is TGTGCCAGCAGCCAAGCGGTTCAATTGGATACGCAGTATTTT.

The chain carries TRBV3-1 and TRBJ1-1, with D possibly matching TRBD1 (6 bases). Germline-derived CDR1 and CDR2 are LGHDT and YNNKEL (reference sequence). The V gene lost 1 base and the J gene lost 5 bases, with 11 bases spanning the gap. The CDR3 totals 14 residues. In nucleotides, the CDR3 is TGTGCCAGCAGCCAAGGAACAGGGAGGACTGAAGCTTTCTTT. This encodes CASSQGTGRTEAFF.

This clonotype was seen more than once but under ten times. The genes are TRBV20-1 and TRBJ1-2; D perhaps matches TRBD1 (5 bases). Trimming took 3 bases from V and 2 from J, leaving 13 bases between them. CDR1 and CDR2 (germline): DFQATT, SNEGSKA (reference sequence). There are 14 residues in the CDR3. CDR3 DNA: TGCAGTGCTAGCCAAAGGGACGGGAACTATGGCTACACCTTC. As protein: CSASQRDGNYGYTF.

This clonotype was picked up many times. The chain recombines TRBV5-1 with TRBJ2-1, with D perhaps matching TRBD2 (6 bases). The CDR3 runs 14 residues. From germline, CDR1 is SGHRS and CDR2 YFSETQ. V was trimmed by 2 bases and J by 9 bases, leaving 15 bases between them. The CDR3 nucleotides are TGCGCCAGCAGCTTTCGTGGGCGGGATGGTGAGCAGTTCTTC. Translating it yields CASSFRGRDGEQFF.

A word on this clonotype: A much larger clone is a single base away; this may be a read error. CDR3 loop: CACSSGSGTDTQYF. Here the CDR3 DNA reads TGTGCCTGTAGTTCTGGGAGCGGCACAGATACGCAGTATTTT. V and J are TRBV19 and TRBJ2-3, with a possible D match to TRBD2 (5 bases). CDR1 is LNHDA and CDR2 is SQIVND in the germline V gene (reference sequence). This CDR3 has 14 residues.

This clonotype was seen only a few times. This rearrangement joins TRBV7-2 to TRBJ2-5, with unresolved D. The CDR3 runs to 13 residues. CDR1 SGHTA and CDR2 FQGNSA come from the germline V gene. The V end was cut by 4 bases, the J end by 0 bases, with 6 bases between. CDR3 DNA: TGTGCCAGCAGCTCAGGCCACCAAGAGACCCAGTACTTC. Translated: CASSSGHQETQYF. Filled out from reference TRBV7-2 and TRBJ2-5, the complete variable domain reads GAGVSQSPSNKVTEKGKDVELRCDPISGHTALYWYRQSLGQGLEFLIYFQGNSAPDKSGLPSDRFSAERTGGSVSTLTIQRTQQEDSAVYLCASSSGHQETQYFGPGTRLLVL.

This rearrangement joins TRBV5-1 to TRBJ2-2; 13 nucleotides line up with TRBD2. Per germline, CDR1 SGHRS and CDR2 YFSETQ. There are 18 residues in the CDR3. With 4 bases clipped from V and 4 bases from J, the junction kept 10 bases outside the gene matches. CDR3 loop: CASSAGLAGVVGTGELFF. As DNA, the CDR3 is TGCGCCAGCAGCGCAGGACTAGCGGGAGTGGTGGGCACCGGGGAGCTGTTTTTT.

The rearrangement links TRBV7-2 to TRBJ2-3; no definite D call. Trimming shortened V by 7 bases and J by 6 bases, and 11 bases separated the two germline ends. Germline V gene lookup returns CDR1 SGHTA and CDR2 FQGNSA. The CDR3 runs 12 residues. The CDR3 reads CASTKVGDTQYF. CDR3 sequence (DNA): TGTGCCAGCACGAAAGTTGGGGATACGCAGTATTTT.